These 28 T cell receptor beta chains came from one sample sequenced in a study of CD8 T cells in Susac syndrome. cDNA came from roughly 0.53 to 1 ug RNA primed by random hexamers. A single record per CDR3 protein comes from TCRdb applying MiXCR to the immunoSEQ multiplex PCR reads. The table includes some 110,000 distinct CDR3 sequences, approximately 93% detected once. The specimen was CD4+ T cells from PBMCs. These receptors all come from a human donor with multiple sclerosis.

The CDR3 sequence is CSVAWGSGNTIYF. The CDR3 nucleotides read TGCAGCGTCGCCTGGGGGTCTGGAAACACCATATATTTT. The chain carries TRBV29-1 and TRBJ1-3, with D tentatively TRBD1 (5 bases). The V end lost 6 bases, the J end lost 1 base, and 10 bases lay between the germline ends. The CDR3 is made up of 13 amino acids. Per the germline V gene, CDR1 is SQVTM and CDR2 is ANQGSEA.

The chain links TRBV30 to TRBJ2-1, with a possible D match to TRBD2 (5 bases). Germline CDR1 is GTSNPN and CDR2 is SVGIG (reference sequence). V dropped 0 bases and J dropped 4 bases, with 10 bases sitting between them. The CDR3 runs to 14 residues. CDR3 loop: CAWSVPGTYNEQFF. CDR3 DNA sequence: TGTGCCTGGAGTGTACCGGGAACTTACAATGAGCAGTTCTTC.

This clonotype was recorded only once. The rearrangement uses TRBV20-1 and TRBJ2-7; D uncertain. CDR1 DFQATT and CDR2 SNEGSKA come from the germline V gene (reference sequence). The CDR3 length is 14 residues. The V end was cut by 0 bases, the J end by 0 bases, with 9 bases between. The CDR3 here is CSAREHASSYEQYF. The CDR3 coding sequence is TGCAGTGCTAGAGAACACGCGAGCTCCTACGAGCAGTACTTC.

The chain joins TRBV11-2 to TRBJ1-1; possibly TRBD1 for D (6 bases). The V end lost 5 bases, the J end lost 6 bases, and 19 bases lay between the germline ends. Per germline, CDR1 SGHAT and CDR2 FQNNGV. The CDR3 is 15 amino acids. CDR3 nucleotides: TGTGCCAGCAGCCTCCGACAGGCGGGGGCCGCTGAAGCTTTCTTT. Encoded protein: CASSLRQAGAAEAFF. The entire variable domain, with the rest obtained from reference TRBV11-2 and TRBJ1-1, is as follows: EAGVAQSPRYKIIEKRQSVAFWCNPISGHATLYWYQQILGQGPKLLIQFQNNGVVDDSQLPKDRFSAERLKGVDSTLKIQPAKLEDSAVYLCASSLRQAGAAEAFFGQGTRLTVV.

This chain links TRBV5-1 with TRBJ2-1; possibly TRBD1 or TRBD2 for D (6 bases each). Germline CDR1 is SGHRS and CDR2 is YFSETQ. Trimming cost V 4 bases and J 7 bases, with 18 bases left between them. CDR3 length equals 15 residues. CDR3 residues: CASSPWGAHSNEQFF. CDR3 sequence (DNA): TGCGCCAGCAGCCCATGGGGGGCCCATAGTAATGAGCAGTTCTTC.

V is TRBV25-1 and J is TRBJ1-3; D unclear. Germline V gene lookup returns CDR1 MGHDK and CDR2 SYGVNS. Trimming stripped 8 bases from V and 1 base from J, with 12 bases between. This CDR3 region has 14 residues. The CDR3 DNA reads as TGTGCCAGCCAGCCAACAAGTTCTGGAAACACCATATATTTT. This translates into CASQPTSSGNTIYF. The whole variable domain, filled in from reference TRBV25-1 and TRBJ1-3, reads EADIYQTPRYLVIGTGKKITLECSQTMGHDKMYWYQQDPGMELHLIHYSYGVNSTEKGDLSSESTVSRIRTEHFPLTLESARPSHTSQYLCASQPTSSGNTIYFGEGSWLTVV.

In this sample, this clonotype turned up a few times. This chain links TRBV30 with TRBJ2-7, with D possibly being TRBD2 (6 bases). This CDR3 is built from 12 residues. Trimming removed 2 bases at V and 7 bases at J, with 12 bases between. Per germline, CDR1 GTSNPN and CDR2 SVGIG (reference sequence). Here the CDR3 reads CAWSRGSGEQYF. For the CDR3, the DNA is TGTGCCTGGAGTCGGGGGTCTGGAGAGCAGTACTTC.

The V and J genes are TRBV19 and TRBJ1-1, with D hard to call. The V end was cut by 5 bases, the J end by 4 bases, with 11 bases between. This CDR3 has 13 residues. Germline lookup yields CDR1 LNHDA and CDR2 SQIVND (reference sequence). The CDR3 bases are TGTGCCAGTAGTGAGGGTAGGAGCACTGAAGCTTTCTTT. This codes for CASSEGRSTEAFF.

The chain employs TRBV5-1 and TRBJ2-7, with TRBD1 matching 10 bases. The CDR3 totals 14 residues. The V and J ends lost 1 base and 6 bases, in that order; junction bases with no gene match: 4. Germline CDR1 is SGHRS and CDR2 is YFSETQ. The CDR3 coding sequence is TGCGCCAGCAGCTTGAATTGGGACAGGGGCGAGCAGTACTTC. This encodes CASSLNWDRGEQYF.

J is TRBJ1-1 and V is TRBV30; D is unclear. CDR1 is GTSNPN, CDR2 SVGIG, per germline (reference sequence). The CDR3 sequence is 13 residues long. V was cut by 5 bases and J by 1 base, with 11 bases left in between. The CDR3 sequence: CAWLWGPNTEAFF. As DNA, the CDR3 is TGTGCCTGGCTCTGGGGTCCGAACACTGAAGCTTTCTTT.

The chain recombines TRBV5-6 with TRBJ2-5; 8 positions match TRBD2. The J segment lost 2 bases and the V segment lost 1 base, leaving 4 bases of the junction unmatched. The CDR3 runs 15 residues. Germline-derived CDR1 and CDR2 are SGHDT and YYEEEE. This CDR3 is CASSLRRGAQETQYF. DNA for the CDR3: TGTGCCAGCAGCTTGAGGCGGGGGGCTCAAGAGACCCAGTACTTC. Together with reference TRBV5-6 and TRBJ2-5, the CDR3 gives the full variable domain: DAGVTQSPTHLIKTRGQQVTLRCSPKSGHDTVSWYQQALGQGPQFIFQYYEEEERQRGNFPDRFSGHQFPNYSSELNVNALLLGDSALYLCASSLRRGAQETQYFGPGTRLLVL.

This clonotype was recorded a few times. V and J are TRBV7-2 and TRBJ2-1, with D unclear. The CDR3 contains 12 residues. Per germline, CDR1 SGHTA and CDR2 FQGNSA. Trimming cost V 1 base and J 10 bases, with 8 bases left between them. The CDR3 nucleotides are TGTGCCAGCAGCTTAGATCTTGGGGAGCAGTTCTTC. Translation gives CASSLDLGEQFF. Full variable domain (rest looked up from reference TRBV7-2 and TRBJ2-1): GAGVSQSPSNKVTEKGKDVELRCDPISGHTALYWYRQSLGQGLEFLIYFQGNSAPDKSGLPSDRFSAERTGGSVSTLTIQRTQQEDSAVYLCASSLDLGEQFFGPGTRLTVL.

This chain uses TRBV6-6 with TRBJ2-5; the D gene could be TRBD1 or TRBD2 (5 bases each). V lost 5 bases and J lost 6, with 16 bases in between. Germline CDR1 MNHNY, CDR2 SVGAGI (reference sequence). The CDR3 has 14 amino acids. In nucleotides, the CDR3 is TGTGCCAGCAGTCCCGGGGAAGAGGGGAAGACCCAGTACTTC. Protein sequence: CASSPGEEGKTQYF.

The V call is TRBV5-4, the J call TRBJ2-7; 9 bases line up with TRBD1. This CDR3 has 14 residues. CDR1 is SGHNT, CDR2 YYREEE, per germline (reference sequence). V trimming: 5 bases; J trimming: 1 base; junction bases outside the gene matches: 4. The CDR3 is CASSTGGTSYEQYF. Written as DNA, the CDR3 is TGTGCCAGCAGTACAGGGGGCACGTCCTACGAGCAGTACTTC. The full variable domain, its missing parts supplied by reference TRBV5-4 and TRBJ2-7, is ETGVTQSPTHLIKTRGQQVTLRCSSQSGHNTVSWYQQALGQGPQFIFQYYREEENGRGNFPPRFSGLQFPNYSSELNVNALELDDSALYLCASSTGGTSYEQYFGPGTRLTVT.

The chain's CDR3 is CASSPAHMNEKLFF. The DNA for the CDR3 is TGTGCCAGCTCACCAGCACACATGAATGAAAAACTGTTTTTT. This rearrangement joins TRBV18 to TRBJ1-4, with D unresolved. Germline V gene sequence: CDR1 KGHSH, CDR2 LQKENI. The CDR3 has 14 amino acids. The V and J ends lost 2 bases and 5 bases respectively, with 9 bases between them.

The CDR3 sequence: CSVEVLAGLYAQYF. The CDR3 DNA reads TGCAGCGTTGAGGTCCTAGCGGGGTTGTATGCCCAGTACTTC. This chain links TRBV29-1 with TRBJ2-5, with 9 positions matching TRBD2. Trimming took 3 bases from V and 9 from J; bases not matched to a gene: 11. The CDR3 has 14 amino acids. Germline-derived CDR1 and CDR2 are SQVTM and ANQGSEA.

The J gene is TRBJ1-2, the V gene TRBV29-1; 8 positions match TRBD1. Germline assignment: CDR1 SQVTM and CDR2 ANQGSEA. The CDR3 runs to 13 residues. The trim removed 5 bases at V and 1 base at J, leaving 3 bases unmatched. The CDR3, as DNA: TGCAGCGTTCGGGACAGGAGTAACTATGGCTACACCTTC. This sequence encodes CSVRDRSNYGYTF.

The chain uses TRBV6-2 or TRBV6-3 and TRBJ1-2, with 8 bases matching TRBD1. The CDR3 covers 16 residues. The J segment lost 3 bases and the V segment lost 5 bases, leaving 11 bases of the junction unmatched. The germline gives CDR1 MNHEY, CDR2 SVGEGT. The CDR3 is CASSPDLRGRDYGYTF. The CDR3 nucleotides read TGTGCCAGCAGTCCCGACCTCAGGGGGCGCGACTATGGCTACACCTTC.

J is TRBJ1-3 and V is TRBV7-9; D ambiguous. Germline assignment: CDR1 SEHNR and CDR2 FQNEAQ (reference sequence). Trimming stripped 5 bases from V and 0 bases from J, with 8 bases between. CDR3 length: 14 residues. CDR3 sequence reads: CASSQSSSGNTIYF. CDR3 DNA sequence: TGTGCCAGCAGCCAATCTAGCTCTGGAAACACCATATATTTT.

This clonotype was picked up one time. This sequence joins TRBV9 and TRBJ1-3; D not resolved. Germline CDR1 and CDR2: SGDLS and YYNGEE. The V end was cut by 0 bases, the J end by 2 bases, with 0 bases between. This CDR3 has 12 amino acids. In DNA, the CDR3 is TGTGCCAGCAGCGTAGCTGGAAACACCATATATTTT. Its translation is CASSVAGNTIYF.

CDR3 residues: CASSYRRLRTGNMNTEAFF. CDR3 DNA: TGTGCCAGCAGTTACCGACGCCTACGGACAGGGAACATGAACACTGAAGCTTTCTTT. This rearrangement joins TRBV6-5 to TRBJ1-1, with 8 bases fitting TRBD1. From germline, CDR1 is MNHEY and CDR2 SVGAGI. J gave up 0 bases and V 2 bases, and 14 bases lay outside the gene matches. This CDR3 is 19 amino acids long.

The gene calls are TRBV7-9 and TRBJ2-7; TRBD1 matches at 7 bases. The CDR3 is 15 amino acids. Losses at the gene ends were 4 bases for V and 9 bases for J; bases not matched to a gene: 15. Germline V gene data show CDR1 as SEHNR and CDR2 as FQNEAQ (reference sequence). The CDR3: CASSSPGTETTGQYF. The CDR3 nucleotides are TGTGCCAGCAGCTCCCCCGGGACAGAGACTACGGGGCAGTACTTC. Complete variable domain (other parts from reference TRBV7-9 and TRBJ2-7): DTGVSQNPRHKITKRGQNVTFRCDPISEHNRLYWYRQTLGQGPEFLTYFQNEAQLEKSRLLSDRFSAERPKGSFSTLEIQRTEQGDSAMYLCASSSPGTETTGQYFGPGTRLTVT.

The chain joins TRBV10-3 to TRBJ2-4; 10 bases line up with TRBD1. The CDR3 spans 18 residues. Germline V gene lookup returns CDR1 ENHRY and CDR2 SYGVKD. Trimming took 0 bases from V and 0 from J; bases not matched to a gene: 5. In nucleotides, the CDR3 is TGTGCCATCAGTGAGTCTGGGACAGGGGCTTCAGCCAAAAACATTCAGTACTTC. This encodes CAISESGTGASAKNIQYF.

In DNA, the CDR3 is TGTGCCAGCAGTGGCCCCTGGGGAGGGAGCTCCTACGAGCAGTACTTC. Its protein is CASSGPWGGSSYEQYF. J is TRBJ2-7 and V is TRBV25-1, with 7 bases identical to TRBD2. Trimming at V came to 4 bases and at J to 0 bases, leaving 9 bases not matched to a gene. The CDR3 contains 16 residues. The germline gives CDR1 MGHDK, CDR2 SYGVNS.

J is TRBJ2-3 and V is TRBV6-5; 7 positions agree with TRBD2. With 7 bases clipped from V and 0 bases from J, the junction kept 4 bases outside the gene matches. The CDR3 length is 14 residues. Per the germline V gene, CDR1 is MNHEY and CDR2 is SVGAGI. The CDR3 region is CASTRGESTDTQYF. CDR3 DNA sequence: TGTGCCAGCACACGGGGGGAAAGCACAGATACGCAGTATTTT.

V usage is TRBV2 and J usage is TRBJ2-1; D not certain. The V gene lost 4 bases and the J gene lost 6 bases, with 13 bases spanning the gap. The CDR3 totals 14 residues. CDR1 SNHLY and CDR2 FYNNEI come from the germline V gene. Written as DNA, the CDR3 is TGTGCCAGCAGTGGACTGGGCGGCGGCAATGAGCAGTTCTTC. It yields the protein CASSGLGGGNEQFF.

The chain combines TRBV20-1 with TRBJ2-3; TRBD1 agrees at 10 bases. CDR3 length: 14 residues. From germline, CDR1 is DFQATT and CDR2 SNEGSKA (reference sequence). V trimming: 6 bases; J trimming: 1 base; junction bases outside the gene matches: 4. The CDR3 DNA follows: TGCAGTGCCAAGGGGACAGGGGGCACAGATACGCAGTATTTT. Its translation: CSAKGTGGTDTQYF.

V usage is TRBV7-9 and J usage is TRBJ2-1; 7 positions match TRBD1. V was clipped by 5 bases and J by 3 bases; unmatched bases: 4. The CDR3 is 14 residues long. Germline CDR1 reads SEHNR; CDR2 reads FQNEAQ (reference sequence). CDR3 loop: CASSLGQVYNEQFF. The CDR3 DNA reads TGTGCCAGCAGCCTCGGACAGGTCTACAATGAGCAGTTCTTC.